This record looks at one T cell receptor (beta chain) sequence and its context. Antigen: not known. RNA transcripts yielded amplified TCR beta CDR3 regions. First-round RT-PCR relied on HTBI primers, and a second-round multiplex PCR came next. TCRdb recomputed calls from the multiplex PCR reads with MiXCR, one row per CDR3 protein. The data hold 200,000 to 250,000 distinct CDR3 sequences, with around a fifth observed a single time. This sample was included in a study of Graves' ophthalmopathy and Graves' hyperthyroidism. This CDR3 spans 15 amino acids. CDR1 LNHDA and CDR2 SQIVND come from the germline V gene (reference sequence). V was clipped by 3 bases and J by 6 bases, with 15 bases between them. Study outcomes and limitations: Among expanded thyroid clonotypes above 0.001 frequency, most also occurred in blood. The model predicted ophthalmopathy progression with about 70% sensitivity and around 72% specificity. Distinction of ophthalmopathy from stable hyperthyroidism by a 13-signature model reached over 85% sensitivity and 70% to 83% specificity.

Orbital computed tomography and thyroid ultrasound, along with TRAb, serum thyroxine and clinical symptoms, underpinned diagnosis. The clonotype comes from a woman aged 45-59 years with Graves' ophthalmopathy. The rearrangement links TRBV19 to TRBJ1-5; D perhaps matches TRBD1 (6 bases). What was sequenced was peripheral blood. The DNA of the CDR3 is TGTGCCAGTAGTATCCCTACAGGGTCGGGTCAGCCCCAGCATTTT. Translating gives CASSIPTGSGQPQHF.